The clone carrying this T cell receptor (beta chain) was picked up a small number of times. Antigen unknown. TCRdb re-called the reads through MiXCR, storing one row per CDR3 protein. The sample includes under 850 distinct CDR3 sequences, roughly three fifths of them seen just once. The data were obtained in a study of regulatory T cells in long-lasting Graves disease. CDR1 and CDR2 from the germline V gene are MNHNS and SASEGT. The CDR3 is made up of 13 amino acids. The V end lost 5 bases, the J end lost 3 bases, and 10 bases lay between the germline ends. PBMC RNA was the source of the TCR library. Study conclusions and caveats: Study was limited to peripheral blood, excluding thyroid tissue.

The chain joins TRBV6-1 to TRBJ1-2; TRBD1 might be the D (5 bases). The clonotype was recovered from a female donor with Graves disease. Here the sequenced sample was peripheral blood mononuclear cells (PBMCs), taken with antithyroid drug treatment, in newly diagnosed or persistent Graves disease (not recorded which). The CDR3 spells CASSQRGDYGYTF. CDR3 coding DNA: TGTGCCAGCAGTCAGCGAGGGGACTATGGCTACACCTTC.